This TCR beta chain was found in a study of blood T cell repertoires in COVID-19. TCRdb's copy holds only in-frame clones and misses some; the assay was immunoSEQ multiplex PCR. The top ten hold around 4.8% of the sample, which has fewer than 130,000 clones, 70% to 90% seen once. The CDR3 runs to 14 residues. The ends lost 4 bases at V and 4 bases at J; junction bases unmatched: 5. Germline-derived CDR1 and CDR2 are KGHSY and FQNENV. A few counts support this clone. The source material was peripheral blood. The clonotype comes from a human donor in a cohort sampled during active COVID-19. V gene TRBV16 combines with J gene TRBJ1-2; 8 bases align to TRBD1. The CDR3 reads CASSRQGLGYGYTF. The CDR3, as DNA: TGTGCCAGCAGCCGACAGGGGTTGGGCTATGGCTACACCTTC.